A single sample is the source of the 3 T cell receptor beta chains below, sequenced in a study of blood T cells in healthy people across ages. Combining a sample-barcoded 5' primer with a J-beta primer mix, a second PCR ran for roughly 7 to 11 cycles. TCRdb fed the 5' RACE reads into MiXCR, producing one record per CDR3 protein. The data show some 1.5 million distinct CDR3 sequences, 28% seen once. The sample comprised blood. The origin of the receptors is a woman in her twenties or thirties in good health.

This clonotype was seen a single time. The V call is TRBV20-1, the J call TRBJ2-4; TRBD2 agrees at 11 bases. J lost 13 bases, V lost 5 bases, and 16 bases had no gene match. This CDR3 comprises 15 residues. Germline CDR1 DFQATT, CDR2 SNEGSKA (reference sequence). CDR3 coding DNA: TGCAGTGCTGGAATAGCGGGAGGGGGTTGGGATGAGCAGTACTTC. This gives the protein CSAGIAGGGWDEQYF.

The chain carries TRBV10-3 and TRBJ2-2, with D possibly TRBD1 on 6 matching bases. Trimming left V 4 bases short and J 6 bases short, with 15 bases between. Germline CDR1 is ENHRY and CDR2 is SYGVKD. The CDR3 sequence is 15 residues long. The chain's CDR3 is CAISGSPQGSGELFF. The CDR3 DNA sequence: TGTGCCATCAGTGGTTCCCCACAGGGTTCCGGGGAGCTGTTTTTT.

The chain has TRBV3-1 and TRBJ2-5, with 7 bases fitting TRBD2. V gave up 3 bases and J gave up 1 base; unmatched junction bases: 5. Germline V lookup: CDR1 LGHDT, CDR2 YNNKEL (reference sequence). CDR3 size: 15 residues. This chain's CDR3 is CASSQQAGPQETQYF. The CDR3, as DNA: TGTGCCAGCAGCCAGCAAGCGGGACCCCAAGAGACCCAGTACTTC.